Included here is one T cell receptor beta chain sequence, with context. The data derive from a study of blood T cell repertoires in COVID-19. In the study overall: COVID-19 samples collected from the United States, Italy and Spain covered acute and convalescent phases. The cDNA or gDNA used as material had been derived from T cells, B-cell-depleted T cells, or PBMCs.

Source study methods: Reference gene primers were amplified, and this amplification served to estimate nucleated cell counts. TCRdb keeps only in-frame clones here, not all; method: immunoSEQ multiplex PCR. From that table come the V and J calls and clone size; the DNA was used to work out D and trimming. The sample consists of around 130,000 clones, 77% of them appearing once. The CDR3 runs to 15 residues. CDR1 is KGHDR and CDR2 is SFDVKD in the germline V gene. V shed 6 bases, J shed 1 base, and the junction held 7 bases outside the gene matches. Material for sequencing was peripheral blood. The TCR sequence derives from a human donor in a cohort sampled during active COVID-19. The rearrangement joins TRBV24-1 to TRBJ1-1; 7 nucleotides align to TRBD1. The CDR3 DNA is TGTGCCACCAGTTCCCTGGGACAGCCGAACACTGAAGCTTTCTTT. Translating gives CATSSLGQPNTEAFF.